This TCR beta chain was obtained from a study of blood T cells in healthy people across ages. In the case of this clonotype: An end of the junction differs from the germline gene, which may be a read error.

Germline CDR1 GTSNPN, CDR2 SVGIG (reference sequence). The CDR3 length is 13 residues. Alongside a J-beta primer mix, a sample-barcoded 5' primer served in a second PCR lasting about 7 to 12 cycles. TCRdb used MiXCR to reprocess the 5' RACE reads, holding one entry per CDR3 protein. The sample holds hundreds of thousands of distinct CDR3 sequences, 45% to 55% seen once. V gene TRBV30 combines with J gene TRBJ1-1, with D possibly matching TRBD1 (6 bases). Material for sequencing was blood. The clonotype was recovered from a man at least 80 years old in good health. For the CDR3, the DNA is TGTGCCTGGGCGGGACACACGAACACTGAGGCTTTCTTT. Its protein is CAWAGHTNTEAFF.